Reported below is one T cell receptor (beta chain). Per germline, CDR1 SGHTA and CDR2 FQGNSA. The CDR3 extends over 16 amino acids. The ends were cut back, 6 bases at V and 4 bases at J, with 21 bases in the middle. The assay was immunoSEQ multiplex PCR, and TCRdb's table has in-frame clones only and misses some. The data show around 45,000 clones, about 90% seen once. These data originate in a study of T cell changes during pregnancy in multiple sclerosis. The source material was CD4+ T cells from peripheral blood mononuclear cells, sampled before pregnancy. The TCR comes from a female donor with multiple sclerosis, enrolled in a pregnancy study. The genes are TRBV7-2 and TRBJ1-2; weak D call: TRBD1 (6 bases). CDR3 residues: CASSQIDRSLPYGYTF. The CDR3 region has the DNA TGTGCCAGCAGTCAGATTGACAGGAGCCTCCCCTATGGCTACACCTTC.